These 29 T cell receptor beta chains were all obtained from the same sample, sequenced in a study of T cell responses to AZD1222 COVID-19 vaccine. Assay used: immunoSEQ multiplex PCR; TCRdb lists only in-frame clones, some missing. The data contain about 70,000 clones, 85% of them singletons. Here the sequenced sample was peripheral blood, taken on day 0 of AZD1222 vaccination. The receptors stem from an adult in good health.

This clone was counted a single time. This sequence joins TRBV6-5 and TRBJ2-7, with 7 bases fitting TRBD1. Germline V gene sequence: CDR1 MNHEY, CDR2 SVGAGI. V gave up 2 bases and J gave up 4 bases; unmatched junction bases: 2. This CDR3 has 13 residues. CDR3 in amino acids: CASSYLQGYEQYF. The CDR3 DNA reads as TGTGCCAGCAGTTACCTACAGGGGTACGAGCAGTACTTC.

This clone appeared a few times. This chain uses TRBV30 with TRBJ2-7, with TRBD2 matching 9 bases. Looked up from germline, CDR1 is GTSNPN and CDR2 is SVGIG (reference sequence). The V and J ends lost 8 bases and 2 bases, in that order; junction bases with no gene match: 7. The CDR3 totals 13 residues. CDR3 amino acids: CAPRERGAYEQYF. The DNA for the CDR3 is TGTGCCCCTAGGGAGCGGGGGGCCTACGAGCAGTACTTC.

The rearrangement links TRBV7-6 to TRBJ1-6, with D maybe TRBD1 (6 bases). This CDR3 contains 16 residues. Germline CDR1 reads SGHVS; CDR2 reads FNYEAQ. Between the trimmed V and J ends, which lost 1 base and 1 base, there was a span of 8 bases. Written as DNA, the CDR3 is TGTGCCAGCAGCTTAGAAGGGGGTTCCTATAATTCACCCCTCCACTTT. It translates to CASSLEGGSYNSPLHF.

This clone was counted a few times. The chain is built from TRBV27 and TRBJ2-7, with TRBD1 as a possible D gene (6 bases). The CDR3 consists of 16 residues. Germline CDR1 MNHEY, CDR2 SMNVEV (reference sequence). V was trimmed by 2 bases and J by 0 bases, leaving 14 bases between them. The DNA of the CDR3 is TGTGCCAGCAGTTTACTACCTGGACAGATCTCCTACGAGCAGTACTTC. This gives the protein CASSLLPGQISYEQYF.

The chain has TRBV10-1 and TRBJ2-7; 8 positions match TRBD2. Germline CDR1 is WNHNN and CDR2 is SYGVQD (reference sequence). V trimming: 6 bases; J trimming: 6 bases; junction bases outside the gene matches: 10. The CDR3 is made up of 14 amino acids. CDR3 protein: CASRVSGRIREQYF. The CDR3 DNA sequence: TGCGCCAGCAGGGTAAGCGGGAGAATACGCGAGCAGTACTTC.

Only one count was recorded for this clone. V and J are TRBV11-2 and TRBJ1-1; tentatively, D is TRBD1 (5 bases). The CDR3 has 12 amino acids. The germline V gene encodes CDR1 SGHAT and CDR2 FQNNGV. V lost 3 bases to trimming and J lost 10 bases, with 12 bases between them. The CDR3 is CASSFSGGRAFF. DNA of the CDR3: TGTGCCAGCAGCTTCAGTGGGGGAAGAGCTTTCTTT.

This chain connects TRBV6-6 to TRBJ2-1; TRBD2 matches 8 bases. The CDR3 consists of 16 residues. J lost 5 bases, V lost 2 bases, and 8 bases had no gene match. Germline V gene lookup returns CDR1 MNHNY and CDR2 SVGAGI (reference sequence). The CDR3 region is CASSYASRGGHNEQFF. The CDR3 bases are TGTGCCAGCAGTTACGCGTCTCGCGGGGGGCACAATGAGCAGTTCTTC.

The DNA of the CDR3 is TGTGCCAGCAGCCGCTCGACAGGGGCGAAAGAGACCCAGTACTTC. Encoded protein: CASSRSTGAKETQYF. This chain uses TRBV16 with TRBJ2-5; 8 bases map to TRBD1. CDR1 and CDR2 (germline): KGHSY, FQNENV. J was trimmed by 3 bases and V by 4 bases; bases with no gene match: 7. The CDR3 length is 15 residues.

The V and J genes are TRBV11-3 and TRBJ2-3; a weak D match, TRBD1 (6 bases). Per the germline V gene, CDR1 is SGHNT and CDR2 is YENEEA. The germline V and J ends were trimmed by 5 bases and 2 bases, with 14 bases remaining between them. This CDR3 has 15 amino acids. In DNA form, the CDR3 reads TGTGCCAGCAGCCTACTCGGACAGCTCACAGATACGCAGTATTTT. It yields the protein CASSLLGQLTDTQYF.

The chain carries TRBV2 and TRBJ2-5; TRBD2 aligns across 9 bases. Trimming took 10 bases from V and 5 from J; bases not matched to a gene: 11. The CDR3 has 14 amino acids. CDR1 and CDR2 (germline): SNHLY, FYNNEI. The CDR3 protein is CAIPRTSDGETQYF. CDR3 DNA sequence: TGTGCCATCCCGAGGACTAGCGACGGGGAGACCCAGTACTTC.

The chain has TRBV2 and TRBJ1-6; D not resolved. Germline CDR1 and CDR2: SNHLY and FYNNEI. The CDR3 has 11 residues. Trimming took 3 bases from V and 10 from J, leaving 4 bases between them. The CDR3, as DNA: TGTGCCAGCAGTGAGCGGTCACCCCTCCACTTT. Protein product: CASSERSPLHF. Filled out from reference TRBV2 and TRBJ1-6, the complete variable domain reads EPEVTQTPSHQVTQMGQEVILRCVPISNHLYFYWYRQILGQKVEFLVSFYNNEISEKSEIFDDQFSVERPDGSNFTLKIRSTKLEDSAMYFCASSERSPLHFGNGTRLTVT.

The chain joins TRBV11-2 to TRBJ2-1; no reliable D call. There are 14 residues in the CDR3. CDR1 is SGHAT and CDR2 is FQNNGV in the germline V gene. With 0 bases removed from V and 7 bases from J, the gap between germline ends came to 10 bases. The CDR3 loop is CASSLDSGFNEQFF. The CDR3 nucleotides read TGTGCCAGCAGCTTAGATTCCGGATTTAATGAGCAGTTCTTC.

V and J are TRBV18 and TRBJ1-2; TRBD1 might be the D (5 bases). Germline assignment: CDR1 KGHSH and CDR2 LQKENI. This CDR3 is 14 amino acids long. V lost 6 bases to trimming and J lost 7 bases, with 18 bases between them. CDR3 in DNA: TGTGCCAGCTCCCTCGGGCGGGACCCCCGTGGCTACACCTTC. Protein sequence: CASSLGRDPRGYTF.

V is TRBV27 and J is TRBJ1-3; D is possibly TRBD1 (6 bases). The V gene's germline CDR1 is MNHEY and CDR2 SMNVEV (reference sequence). Trimming cost V 5 bases and J 2 bases, with 13 bases left between them. This CDR3 has 15 residues. The CDR3: CASSASGVAGNTIYF. Written as DNA, the CDR3 is TGTGCCAGCAGTGCCTCAGGGGTAGCTGGAAACACCATATATTTT.

On this clone itself: The sample has other DNA sequences that encode this CDR3 too. The V gene is TRBV12-3 or TRBV12-4, the J gene TRBJ1-1, with D unresolved. V lost 4 bases and J 2 bases, leaving 8 bases between the germline ends. This CDR3 has 13 amino acids. The CDR3 is CASSSGPNTEAFF. For the CDR3, the DNA is TGTGCCAGCAGTTCCGGACCAAACACTGAAGCTTTCTTT.

CDR3 coding DNA: TGTGCCAGCAGCTTAGCGAAGCAGACGAGCACAGATACGCAGTATTTT. It encodes CASSLAKQTSTDTQYF. The chain has TRBV7-2 and TRBJ2-3; no reliable D call. This CDR3 spans 16 amino acids. Trimming pared 0 bases from V and 0 bases from J, leaving 10 bases between. CDR1 is SGHTA and CDR2 is FQGNSA in the germline V gene.

The J gene is TRBJ2-1, the V gene TRBV6-9, with D possibly called TRBD1 or TRBD2 (5 bases each). Germline V gives CDR1 MNHGY, CDR2 SVAAGI. Trimming took off 3 bases at V and 5 bases at J, with 14 bases between the two ends. This CDR3 has 15 residues. The CDR3 here is CASSYGAGPHNEQFF. CDR3 nucleotides: TGTGCCAGCAGTTACGGGGCAGGCCCCCACAATGAGCAGTTCTTC.

The V gene is TRBV30, the J gene TRBJ2-1, with no clear D. Trimming took 7 bases from V and 9 from J, leaving 13 bases between them. The CDR3 extends over 11 amino acids. Germline V gives CDR1 GTSNPN, CDR2 SVGIG (reference sequence). The CDR3 protein is CASSLDREQFF. The CDR3 DNA follows: TGTGCCTCGTCTCTAGATCGTGAGCAGTTCTTC.

The chain couples TRBV5-4 to TRBJ2-1, with 12 bases identical to TRBD2. V trimming: 4 bases; J trimming: 9 bases; junction bases outside the gene matches: 8. Germline CDR1 SGHNT, CDR2 YYREEE (reference sequence). This CDR3 is built from 15 residues. CDR3: CASSLPSGGASEQFF. DNA of the CDR3: TGTGCCAGCAGCCTCCCTAGCGGGGGGGCTAGTGAGCAGTTCTTC.

The V gene is TRBV3-1 (or the pseudogene TRBV3-2), the J gene TRBJ2-1, with 12 bases that match TRBD2. The CDR3 sequence is 17 residues long. Germline values: CDR1 LGHDT, CDR2 YNNKEL (reference sequence). Losses at the gene ends were 3 bases for V and 0 bases for J; bases not matched to a gene: 3. Written as DNA, the CDR3 is TGTGCCAGCAGCCACAGGACTAGCGGGGACTCCTACAATGAGCAGTTCTTC. Its translation: CASSHRTSGDSYNEQFF.

V and J are TRBV7-9 and TRBJ2-7; 9 nucleotides line up with TRBD1. The CDR3 length is 15 residues. Germline values: CDR1 SEHNR, CDR2 FQNEAQ (reference sequence). V shed 5 bases, J shed 12 bases, and the junction held 17 bases outside the gene matches. The CDR3 DNA reads TGTGCCAGCAGCCTGTTCCGGGACAGGGAAGGTTCGGTGTACTTC. Protein: CASSLFRDREGSVYF. The full variable domain, with the rest looked up from reference TRBV7-9 and TRBJ2-7, is DTGVSQNPRHKITKRGQNVTFRCDPISEHNRLYWYRQTLGQGPEFLTYFQNEAQLEKSRLLSDRFSAERPKGSFSTLEIQRTEQGDSAMYLCASSLFRDREGSVYFGPGTRLTVT.

The chain has TRBV12-5 and TRBJ2-7; 7 bases agree with TRBD1. The CDR3 covers 15 residues. Germline V lookup: CDR1 LGHNT, CDR2 FRNRAP. J was trimmed by 2 bases and V by 1 base; bases with no gene match: 5. The CDR3 loop reads CASGLGQGSTYEQYF. The CDR3 DNA sequence: TGTGCTAGTGGTTTGGGACAGGGCTCAACCTACGAGCAGTACTTC. Supplemented by reference TRBV12-5 and TRBJ2-7, the full variable domain reads DARVTQTPRHKVTEMGQEVTMRCQPILGHNTVFWYRQTMMQGLELLAYFRNRAPLDDSGMPKDRFSAEMPDATLATLKIQPSEPRDSAVYFCASGLGQGSTYEQYFGPGTRLTVT.

This chain joins TRBV6-5 and TRBJ2-7, with 11 bases aligning to TRBD1. V was pared by 6 bases and J by 6 bases, with 7 bases of the junction left unmatched. The germline V gene has CDR1 MNHEY and CDR2 SVGAGI. The CDR3 consists of 14 residues. CDR3 sequence reads: CASRADRGLSEQYF. In DNA form, the CDR3 reads TGTGCCAGCAGAGCGGACAGGGGGCTAAGCGAGCAGTACTTC.

This chain links TRBV11-3 with TRBJ1-5; D perhaps matches TRBD1 (5 bases). Germline lookup yields CDR1 SGHNT and CDR2 YENEEA. The CDR3 runs 20 residues. Trimming shortened V by 6 bases and J by 0 bases, and 27 bases separated the two germline ends. The CDR3 protein is CASRPPGERPTKYSNQPQHF. The CDR3 coding sequence is TGTGCCAGCAGACCCCCGGGGGAACGGCCGACTAAATATAGCAATCAGCCCCAGCATTTT.

As regards this clone: At the DNA level, this CDR3 is encoded by other sequences in the same sample as well. The chain couples TRBV19 to TRBJ1-1; no clear D. V was shortened by 2 bases and J by 0 bases, with 4 bases between the two germline ends. Germline V lookup: CDR1 LNHDA, CDR2 SQIVND (reference sequence). This CDR3 spans 13 amino acids. The CDR3 here is CASSISVNTEAFF. DNA of the CDR3: TGTGCCAGTAGTATATCAGTGAACACTGAAGCTTTCTTT.

This rearrangement joins TRBV11-3 to TRBJ2-3; D unclear. Germline loops: CDR1 SGHNT, CDR2 YENEEA. Trimming stripped 6 bases from V and 4 bases from J, with 14 bases between. This CDR3 is 14 amino acids long. The CDR3 sequence is CASSLHSGADTQYF. The CDR3 coding sequence is TGTGCCAGCAGTCTTCACAGTGGGGCAGATACGCAGTATTTT.

This chain links TRBV30 with TRBJ1-5, with 7 bases aligning to TRBD1. The CDR3 has 13 amino acids. Germline CDR1 and CDR2: GTSNPN and SVGIG (reference sequence). Unmatched junction bases numbered 7, after V lost 8 bases and J lost 3 bases. CDR3 DNA sequence: TGTGCCCTCGGACAGGCCTACAATCAGCCCCAGCATTTT. Amino acids: CALGQAYNQPQHF.

J is TRBJ1-5 and V is TRBV6-6; D ambiguous. Germline lookup yields CDR1 MNHNY and CDR2 SVGAGI (reference sequence). The CDR3 loop spans 13 amino acids. Trimming shortened V by 6 bases and J by 0 bases, and 6 bases separated the two germline ends. As DNA, the CDR3 is TGTGCCAGCAGAGACTATAGCAATCAGCCCCAGCATTTT. It encodes CASRDYSNQPQHF.

This clone was recorded many times. The chain combines TRBV7-9 with TRBJ2-3; the D call may be TRBD1 or TRBD2 (5 bases each). Germline V gives CDR1 SEHNR, CDR2 FQNEAQ (reference sequence). CDR3 length: 14 amino acids. V lost 5 bases and J 2 bases, leaving 11 bases between the germline ends. The CDR3 sequence is CASSPGPYTDTQYF. CDR3 nucleotide sequence: TGTGCCAGCAGCCCGGGACCCTACACAGATACGCAGTATTTT.